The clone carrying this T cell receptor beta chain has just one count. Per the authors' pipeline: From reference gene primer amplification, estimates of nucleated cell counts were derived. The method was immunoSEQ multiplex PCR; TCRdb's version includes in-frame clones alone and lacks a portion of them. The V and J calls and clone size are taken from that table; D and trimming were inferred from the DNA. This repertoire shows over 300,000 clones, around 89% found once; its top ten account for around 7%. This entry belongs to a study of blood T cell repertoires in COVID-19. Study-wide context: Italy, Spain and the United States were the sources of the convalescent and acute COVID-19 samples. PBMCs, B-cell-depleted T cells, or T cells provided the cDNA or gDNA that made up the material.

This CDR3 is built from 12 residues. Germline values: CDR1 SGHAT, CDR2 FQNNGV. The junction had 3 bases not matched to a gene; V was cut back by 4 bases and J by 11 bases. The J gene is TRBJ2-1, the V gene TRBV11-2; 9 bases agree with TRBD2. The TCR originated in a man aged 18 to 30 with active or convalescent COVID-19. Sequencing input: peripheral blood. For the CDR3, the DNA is TGTGCCAGCAGCTCGCTAGCGGGACAGCAGTTCTTC. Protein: CASSSLAGQQFF.